The table lists the clone carrying this T cell receptor beta chain with many counts. The antigen is not known. This sample is drawn from a study of CD8 T cells in ankylosing spondylitis. Regarding the study as a whole: Ankylosing spondylitis blood seemed to carry a telltale TCR beta motif made of several highly homologous variants.

Using quantitative 5'-RACE with molecular barcodes, the authors made TCR beta libraries. TCRdb re-analysed the 5' RACE reads in MiXCR, keeping a single row per CDR3 protein. The table includes approximately 260,000 distinct CDR3 sequences, around 9.1% detected once. Germline values: CDR1 DFQATT, CDR2 SNEGSKA (reference sequence). V lost 1 base and J lost 3; bases outside the gene matches: 4. The CDR3 has 14 residues. Source material: blood, either unsorted or a sorted T cell fraction (not recorded which). The chain employs TRBV20-1 and TRBJ2-5; 8 bases are a match to TRBD2. The TCR comes from a male donor with ankylosing spondylitis or in good health (not recorded which). CDR3 bases: TGCAGTGCTAGAGCGGGAGGGCGGGAAGAGACCCAGTACTTC. Translation gives CSARAGGREETQYF.